One T cell receptor (beta chain) is described in this entry. The CDR3 is 14 residues long. Germline values: CDR1 SQVTM, CDR2 ANQGSEA. Trimming cost V 7 bases and J 1 base; bases outside gene matches: 9. These data come from a study of CD8 T cells in Susac syndrome. RNA amounts of about 0.45 to 1 ug underwent reverse transcription with random hexamers. TCRdb analysed the immunoSEQ multiplex PCR reads with MiXCR anew, one entry per CDR3 protein. The sample holds around 170,000 distinct CDR3 sequences, 92% seen once. The sequence came from a human donor in good health. J is TRBJ1-1 and V is TRBV29-1, with 7 bases matching TRBD1. What was sequenced was CD4+ T cells from PBMCs. Here the CDR3 DNA reads TGCAGCGCCTACGGAGGGGGCGGGAACACTGAAGCTTTCTTT. As protein: CSAYGGGGNTEAFF.